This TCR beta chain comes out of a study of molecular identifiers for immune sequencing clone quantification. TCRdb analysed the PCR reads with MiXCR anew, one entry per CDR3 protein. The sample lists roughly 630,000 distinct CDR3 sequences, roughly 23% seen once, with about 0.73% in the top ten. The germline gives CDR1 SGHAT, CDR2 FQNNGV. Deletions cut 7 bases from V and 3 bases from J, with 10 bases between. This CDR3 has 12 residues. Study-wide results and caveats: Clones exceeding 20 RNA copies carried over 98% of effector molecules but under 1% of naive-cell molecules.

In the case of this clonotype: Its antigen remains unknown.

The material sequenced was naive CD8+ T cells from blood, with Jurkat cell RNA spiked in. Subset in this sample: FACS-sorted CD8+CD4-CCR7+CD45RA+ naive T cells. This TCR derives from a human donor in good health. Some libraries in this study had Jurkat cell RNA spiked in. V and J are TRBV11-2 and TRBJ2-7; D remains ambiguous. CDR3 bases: TGTGCCAGCAACGTCGTCGGCTACGAGCAGTACTTC. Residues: CASNVVGYEQYF. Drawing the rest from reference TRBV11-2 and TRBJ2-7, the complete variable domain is EAGVAQSPRYKIIEKRQSVAFWCNPISGHATLYWYQQILGQGPKLLIQFQNNGVVDDSQLPKDRFSAERLKGVDSTLKIQPAKLEDSAVYLCASNVVGYEQYFGPGTRLTVT.